These 3 T cell receptor beta chains came from one sample sequenced in a study of cytomegalovirus exposure and HLA in healthy donors. Primers for the PCR totalled 60 Vbeta and 13 Jbeta. Only in-frame clones appear in the TCRdb table, and some are missing; sequencing was by immunoSEQ multiplex PCR. Of 130,000 or so clones in the sample, 65% to 80% were seen once. The specimen sequenced was PBMCs. These receptors were obtained from a woman between 18 and 29 years old in good health and CMV-seronegative.

The chain has TRBV5-1 and TRBJ2-5; 7 bases map to TRBD2. J gave up 4 bases and V 2 bases, and 8 bases lay outside the gene matches. The CDR3 spans 15 residues. CDR1 and CDR2 from the germline V gene are SGHRS and YFSETQ. CDR3 DNA: TGCGCCAGCAGCTTTCGGGGAGGGGCTCCAGAGACCCAGTACTTC. Translating gives CASSFRGGAPETQYF.

V and J are TRBV2 and TRBJ2-5; D is ambiguous. Germline V gene lookup returns CDR1 SNHLY and CDR2 FYNNEI. This CDR3 has 13 amino acids. V was pared by 4 bases and J by 3 bases, with 9 bases between. CDR3 DNA: TGTGCCAGCAGTGCCTACACAGAAGAGACCCAGTACTTC. This codes for CASSAYTEETQYF. Complete variable domain (other parts from reference TRBV2 and TRBJ2-5): EPEVTQTPSHQVTQMGQEVILRCVPISNHLYFYWYRQILGQKVEFLVSFYNNEISEKSEIFDDQFSVERPDGSNFTLKIRSTKLEDSAMYFCASSAYTEETQYFGPGTRLLVL.

This rearrangement joins TRBV5-4 to TRBJ2-5; 8 bases agree with TRBD2. This CDR3 region has 14 residues. With V trimmed by 10 bases and J by 5 bases, 13 bases remained unmatched. The V gene's germline CDR1 is SGHNT and CDR2 YYREEE (reference sequence). The CDR3 DNA follows: TGTGCCTACCGGAGCGGGAGAGGAGACGAGACCCAGTACTTC. It yields the protein CAYRSGRGDETQYF.